These 18 T cell receptor beta chains originate from one sample sequenced in a study of T cell responses to AZD1222 COVID-19 vaccine. Clones were read by immunoSEQ multiplex PCR, and TCRdb kept only the in-frame ones, dropping some. The table has some 130,000 clones, over 75% seen once. The starting material was peripheral blood, obtained on day 0 of AZD1222 vaccination. The receptors were sampled from an adult in good health.

V is TRBV6-5 and J is TRBJ2-7; D uncertain. The germline gives CDR1 MNHEY, CDR2 SVGAGI. The CDR3 runs to 11 residues. V dropped 2 bases and J dropped 5 bases, with 4 bases sitting between them. The CDR3 bases are TGTGCCAGCAGTTACGGCCACGAGCAGTACTTC. The encoded protein is CASSYGHEQYF.

The chain combines TRBV27 with TRBJ2-2; no reliable D call. Germline values: CDR1 MNHEY, CDR2 SMNVEV (reference sequence). This CDR3 has 14 residues. V lost 3 bases and J lost 1, with 6 bases in between. The chain's CDR3 is CASSFGVNTGELFF. The CDR3 DNA is TGTGCCAGCAGTTTTGGTGTGAACACCGGGGAGCTGTTTTTT.

The chain combines TRBV10-3 with TRBJ2-1; 10 bases agree with TRBD2. The CDR3 extends over 17 amino acids. V lost 6 bases, J lost 2 bases, and 10 bases stayed unmatched. Germline lookup yields CDR1 ENHRY and CDR2 SYGVKD. CDR3 nucleotide sequence: TGTGCCATCAGAGGGACTAGCGCAATCCTCCCCTACAATGAGCAGTTCTTC. This sequence encodes CAIRGTSAILPYNEQFF.

The chain is built from TRBV2 and TRBJ2-2, with TRBD1 as a possible D gene (7 bases). The CDR3 loop spans 15 amino acids. Germline values: CDR1 SNHLY, CDR2 FYNNEI. Trimming pared 4 bases from V and 2 bases from J, leaving 11 bases between. Here the CDR3 reads CASSGRDRNTGELFF. In DNA form, the CDR3 reads TGTGCCAGCAGTGGGAGGGACAGAAACACCGGGGAGCTGTTTTTT.

V gene TRBV19 combines with J gene TRBJ2-5, with TRBD2 matching over 14 bases. Unmatched junction bases numbered 19, after V lost 6 bases and J lost 7 bases. CDR3 length: 19 residues. Looked up from germline, CDR1 is LNHDA and CDR2 is SQIVND (reference sequence). CDR3 sequence reads: CASSPLGLAGDGRMRTQYF. CDR3 nucleotide sequence: TGTGCCAGTAGCCCCCTGGGACTAGCGGGAGATGGTAGAATGAGGACCCAGTACTTC.

The chain couples TRBV10-3 to TRBJ2-3; D not certain. Germline V gene data show CDR1 as ENHRY and CDR2 as SYGVKD. The V and J ends lost 0 bases and 6 bases respectively, with 10 bases between them. The CDR3 is made up of 14 amino acids. CDR3: CAISESTGRDTQYF. CDR3 in DNA: TGTGCCATCAGTGAGTCGACCGGGCGCGATACGCAGTATTTT.

The gene calls are TRBV27 and TRBJ1-3; a possible D gene is TRBD1 (6 bases). Trimming left V 2 bases short and J 0 bases short, with 8 bases between. The CDR3 sequence is 15 residues long. The germline gives CDR1 MNHEY, CDR2 SMNVEV (reference sequence). The CDR3 loop is CASSLIGGSGNTIYF. CDR3 DNA sequence: TGTGCCAGCAGTTTAATAGGGGGCTCTGGAAACACCATATATTTT.

The chain is built from TRBV23-1 and TRBJ2-1, with TRBD2 matching over 8 bases. TRBV23-1 counts as an open reading frame of uncertain function. CDR3 length: 15 residues. Trimming removed 4 bases from V and 6 bases from J; junction bases left unmatched: 8. The CDR3 DNA is TGCGCCAGCAGTCCCGGCCTAGCGGGTCTCAATGAGCAGTTCTTC. This encodes CASSPGLAGLNEQFF.

The chain employs TRBV5-5 and TRBJ1-2, with 9 bases lining up with TRBD1. The CDR3 contains 14 residues. V dropped 5 bases and J dropped 7; count of bases not matched to a gene: 9. In germline, CDR1 is SGHKS, CDR2 YYEKEE (reference sequence). CDR3 bases: TGTGCCAGCAGACGTCCGGGACAGGGCTCTGGCTACACCTTC. Its translation is CASRRPGQGSGYTF.

This clone was observed a single time. The chain employs TRBV6-2 or TRBV6-3 and TRBJ1-5; 7 bases align to TRBD1. Germline V lookup: CDR1 MNHEY, CDR2 SVGEGT. Losses at the gene ends were 2 bases for V and 0 bases for J; bases not matched to a gene: 16. CDR3 length: 20 amino acids. The CDR3 sequence: CASSYPYRDRETHSNQPQHF. The CDR3 DNA reads as TGTGCCAGCAGTTACCCTTACCGGGACAGAGAAACTCATAGCAATCAGCCCCAGCATTTT.

This clone was found once. The rearrangement joins TRBV6-5 to TRBJ1-2, with 9 bases identical to TRBD1. The CDR3 extends over 16 amino acids. J gave up 7 bases and V 2 bases, and 11 bases lay outside the gene matches. Germline CDR1 reads MNHEY; CDR2 reads SVGAGI. The DNA for the CDR3 is TGTGCCAGCAGTTACGACCGGGACAGGGCCTTTGCTGGCTACACCTTC. Its protein is CASSYDRDRAFAGYTF.

This chain links TRBV10-2 with TRBJ1-1; tentatively, D is TRBD1 (6 bases). Germline lookup yields CDR1 WSHSY and CDR2 SAAADI. The CDR3 loop spans 13 amino acids. The V gene lost 8 bases and the J gene lost 0 bases, with 10 bases spanning the gap. In DNA form, the CDR3 reads TGCGCCAGCGCAGGGGCCATGAACACTGAAGCTTTCTTT. It codes for CASAGAMNTEAFF.

The rearrangement links TRBV5-4 to TRBJ2-1; a weak D match, TRBD2 (6 bases). V lost 6 bases and J lost 9, with 19 bases in between. This CDR3 has 14 amino acids. Germline CDR1 SGHNT, CDR2 YYREEE (reference sequence). CDR3 amino acids: CASKRGGRSGEQFF. The CDR3 bases are TGTGCCAGCAAGCGAGGAGGGCGGAGCGGTGAGCAGTTCTTC. Complete variable domain (other parts from reference TRBV5-4 and TRBJ2-1): ETGVTQSPTHLIKTRGQQVTLRCSSQSGHNTVSWYQQALGQGPQFIFQYYREEENGRGNFPPRFSGLQFPNYSSELNVNALELDDSALYLCASKRGGRSGEQFFGPGTRLTVL.

V and J are TRBV2 and TRBJ1-1; no clear D gene. Trimming removed 9 bases at V and 8 bases at J, with 7 bases between. The CDR3 has 9 residues. The germline gives CDR1 SNHLY, CDR2 FYNNEI. CDR3 sequence (DNA): TGTGCCAGTGGTAGGGAAGCTTTCTTT. It specifies CASGREAFF.

The V call is TRBV7-9, the J call TRBJ1-1; 9 bases align to TRBD1. V lost 4 bases to trimming and J lost 4 bases; unmatched junction nucleotides: 10. The CDR3 has 16 amino acids. Germline CDR1 SEHNR, CDR2 FQNEAQ (reference sequence). DNA for the CDR3: TGTGCCAGCAGCTGGAGGGACAGGGAGGAGGGCACTGAAGCTTTCTTT. This gives the protein CASSWRDREEGTEAFF.

The rearrangement joins TRBV7-6 to TRBJ2-3, with D perhaps assigned TRBD1 or TRBD2 (5 bases each). Germline V gives CDR1 SGHVS, CDR2 FNYEAQ. Trimming took 6 bases from V and 6 from J, leaving 22 bases between them. CDR3 length: 16 amino acids. The CDR3 region is CASSPEGRARADTQYF. The CDR3 region has the DNA TGTGCCAGCAGTCCTGAGGGCAGGGCGCGGGCGGATACGCAGTATTTT.

This chain joins TRBV19 and TRBJ1-2; tentative D call: TRBD1 (5 bases). The germline CDR1 and CDR2 sequences are LNHDA and SQIVND (reference sequence). This CDR3 is 15 amino acids long. Trimming removed 4 bases from V and 2 bases from J, with 14 bases in between. The CDR3 here is CASSNPSGGNYGYTF. The CDR3 nucleotides are TGTGCCAGTAGTAACCCCTCGGGGGGGAACTATGGCTACACCTTC.

This clone has a single count. This chain links TRBV5-1 with TRBJ2-5, with 14 bases fitting TRBD2. The CDR3 length is 15 residues. The junction had 3 bases not matched to a gene; V was cut back by 4 bases and J by 4 bases. From germline, CDR1 is SGHRS and CDR2 YFSETQ. In nucleotides, the CDR3 is TGCGCCAGCAGCGTCGGACTAGCGGGAGGAGAGACCCAGTACTTC. Translated, it gives CASSVGLAGGETQYF.